This T cell receptor (beta chain) was profiled in a study of identifying expanded T cells in peripheral blood. General study points: Differentially abundant clones: 0.95 to 1.5 between replicates, 16.4 at 2 to 3 weeks, 19 at four.

For this clone: Its cognate antigen is unknown.

Healthy donors had no documented immune events, such as infections, while sampled. Some clones are missing from TCRdb's copy, which holds only in-frame ones; the method was immunoSEQ multiplex PCR. This table holds under 110,000 clones, around nine tenths found once. The sequenced sample consisted of blood. This TCR came from a person aged 18-70 years in good health.

As DNA, the CDR3 is TGTGCCAGCAGTTTAGGGACTTTCGGAACCGGGGAGCTGTTTTTT. Translating it yields CASSLGTFGTGELFF. The chain joins TRBV28 to TRBJ2-2; tentative D call: TRBD2 (6 bases). The CDR3 covers 15 residues. The germline CDR1 and CDR2 sequences are MDHEN and SYDVKM. The V gene lost 2 bases and the J gene lost 5 bases, with 12 bases spanning the gap.